This T cell receptor (beta chain) stems from a study of control samples from healthy donors and cancer patients. Germline values: CDR1 MNHNY, CDR2 SVGAGI (reference sequence). The CDR3 consists of 11 residues. Trimming removed 6 bases from V and 10 bases from J, with 12 bases in between. Method: immunoSEQ multiplex PCR; TCRdb's copy keeps in-frame clones and lacks some. Of about 170,000 clones in the sample, about nine tenths are singletons; the top ten hold 2% to 2.5%. This sequence was found in a woman in her thirties or forties in good health. The rearrangement joins TRBV6-6 to TRBJ1-1; D may be TRBD1 (5 bases). Sample: blood. The CDR3 region is CASSDGTTAFF. CDR3 coding DNA: TGTGCCAGCAGCGACGGGACGACAGCTTTCTTT.